This TCR beta chain came from a study of shared clonotypes between healthy human individuals (TCRdb year 2020). Regarding the complete study: Two women and a few men aged 18 to 49 years were included in the cohort. Per donor, leukapheresis produced somewhere between about 0.94 and 9 billion PBMCs. Per donor, three plates each were used for CD4 naive and CD4 memory, two for CD8 naive, and one for CD8 memory. Blood TCR repertoires of five healthy adults were deeply sequenced to estimate repertoire size and the extent of clonotype sharing between individuals. Libraries were prepared and TCR repertoires were sequenced by different laboratories using diverse techniques, in order to increase sequencing depth and limit assay-specific biases. Study-wide findings and limitations: Pairwise subsampling led to the expectation that sequencing depth would affect the degree of clonotype sharing among donors. Even with the large sequencing depth, rarefaction of the sorted-subset datasets indicated that sequencing was incomplete. Higher generation probabilities were observed for clonotypes shared by all four sorted-subset donors than for non-shared clonotypes. Sampling was limited to blood, and TCR repertoires in tissue likely differ from TCR repertoires in blood. Estimated clonotype richness was generally larger for naive than for memory subsets. Around 5.4% of naive CD4, 3.5% of naive CD8, roughly 2.4% of memory CD4, and 0.35% to 0.4% of memory CD8 clonotypes were shared across a few donors. Because the study included only a small number of donors, the genetic and exposure-history diversity represented was limited.

CDR1 and CDR2, per the germline V gene, are SGHRS and YFSETQ. Taken from cysteine to phenylalanine, the CDR3 has 16 residues. Left in the record is the CDR3 DNA by itself, 48 bases read in frame from the first base. V and J are trimmed by 3 bases and 2 bases, and the gene matches miss 7 bases of the junction. Using the deep immunoSEQ assay, multiplex PCR amplified TCR CDR3 regions from genomic DNA. Extracted genomic DNA from each cell subset was distributed evenly across all wells of several immunoSEQ 96-well plates, and each plate was treated as a replicate. For sorted subsets, 150 to 200 ng genomic DNA, equal to tens of thousands of T cell genomes, was loaded into each replicate PCR. Purified libraries were measured with a Qubit 3.0 fluorometer, size-checked on a Bioanalyzer 2100, and measured again with the KAPA Library Quantification kit. Every immunoSEQ 96-well plate was sequenced on a separate single-read 150-cycle Illumina NextSeq 550 flow cell. Processing in the source paper ran as follows. The immunoSEQ output contained only junctional sequences without quality scores, so filtering could not match that applied to full-length reads. To assign V/J genes and CDR3, sequences were annotated against IMGT germline references using PyIR, a Python wrapper for IgBLAST v1.9. Any read was removed if the V/J assignment was weak (E-value above 1e-6), the CDR3 was missing, or the read contained stop codons, out-of-frame junctions, or ambiguous translated residues. V3J clonotypes were defined as sequences sharing an identical inferred V gene, J gene, and CDR3 amino acid sequence. The percentage overlap between two repertoires was calculated by dividing the number of shared unique clonotypes by the size of the smaller repertoire. RTK rarefaction, the Chao1 estimator, and Recon v2.1 estimates of unobserved clonotypes were used to assess repertoire richness. For all TCRbeta clonotypes obtained by the gDNA method from four donors, generation probabilities were computed with OLGA. Imported from immuneACCESS, the table was reduced by TCRdb to in-frame sequences with V and J called. These copies leave out some clones; in studies compared against another copy, an unresolved V gene accounts for under half, and the cause of the remainder is not known. Clonal size and the V and J genes are those of that table, whereas D and trimming came from the DNA. Here the sample has under 2.5 million clones; 85% to 95% occur a single time. About 0.36% of the sample rests with the top ten.

Of note for this clone: There is no known antigen for this receptor. Nothing much larger sits one base from this clone, and base qualities are not available.

Healthy HIV-negative adults with no recently reported acute infections or vaccinations were included as donors. Only Caucasian adults living in Nashville, Tennessee, USA were represented among the donors. Magnetic negative selection was used to enrich CD4+ T cells, after which naive cells were positively selected on CD45RA and the negative fraction became the memory subset. Blood was obtained by leukapheresis, after which PBMCs were separated by Ficoll-Histopaque density gradient centrifugation and cryopreserved in liquid nitrogen vapor phase. Purity and quantity of every magnetically sorted T cell population were checked by analytical flow cytometry. Each sorted fraction had its genomic DNA isolated and then quantified by UV absorbance on a Nanodrop 2000c.

The sequence joins TRBV5-1 to TRBJ2-3; 9 of the junction bases match TRBD2. This receptor was identified in a man between 18 and 29 years old in good health. Some clones in this sample may be carry-over from other donors' samples. Sequenced: naive CD4+ T cells from PBMCs. The cell subset or site label here, explained by the study, means: CD45RA+ positively selected. The CDR3 reads as follows: CASSYLAGKHTDTQYF. The sequence in DNA is TGCGCCAGCAGCTATCTAGCGGGAAAGCACACAGATACGCAGTATTTT.